The source of this TCR beta chain is a study of blood T cells in healthy people across ages. Study-wide points: Age brought a roughly linear fall in TCR beta diversity measured per million T cells.

Of note for this clonotype: Its antigen remains unidentified.

The CDR3 is 13 amino acids. The V and J ends lost 7 bases and 1 base respectively, with 10 bases between them. Germline CDR1 is KGHDR and CDR2 is SFDVKD. Per sample, no less than 6 micrograms of total RNA were extracted. Combining a sample-barcoded 5' primer with a J-beta primer mix, a second PCR ran for roughly 7 to 11 cycles. The template-switch adaptor, which had 12 random nucleotides, put a tag on each cDNA molecule. Sequencing of every sample gave 2.5 million or more CDR3-containing paired-end reads. MiXCR was run by TCRdb on the 5' RACE reads, yielding one entry per CDR3 protein. The table shows roughly 1,800,000 distinct CDR3 sequences, with about 50% occurring only once.

The TCR originated in a woman aged 40 to 50 in good health. The chain combines TRBV24-1 with TRBJ2-7; D is possibly TRBD2 (5 bases). The sequencing input was blood. In DNA, the CDR3 is TGTGCCACCAGAGACGGGATGTCCTACGAGCAGTACTTC. It encodes CATRDGMSYEQYF.